The sample holds a few counts of the clone carrying this T cell receptor (delta chain). This sequence is one base from a far larger clone and is likely a read error. This CDR3 is also generated by other DNA sequences in the sample. This sample was included in a study of gamma-delta chains in newborns, infants, children. Overall study context: Polyclonal expansion of innate γδ T cells after birth follows microbial exposure.

From germline, CDR1 is GEAIGNYY and CDR2 EKD. The CDR3 runs 17 residues. TCRdb re-called the reads through CATT. The table shows 5,000 or so delta-chain clones, with around 3% occurring only once. The receptor's source is a child who was a newborn, infant or young child, either healthy, febrile or measles-vaccinated (not recorded which). The chain joins TRDV2 to TRDJ1; D is perhaps TRDD3 (5 bases). The sequencing sample was made of blood. This chain's CDR3 is CACDTGLGGRPWDKLIF. Written as DNA, the CDR3 is TGTGCCTGCGACACCGGATTAGGGGGCCGACCGTGGGATAAACTCATCTTT.